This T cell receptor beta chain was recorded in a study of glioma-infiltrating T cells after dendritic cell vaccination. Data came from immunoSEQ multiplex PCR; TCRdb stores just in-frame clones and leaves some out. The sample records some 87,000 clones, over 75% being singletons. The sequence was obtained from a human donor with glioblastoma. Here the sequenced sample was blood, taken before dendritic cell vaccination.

In DNA form, the CDR3 reads TGTGCCAGCAGCGGGCCGGGGTCCCGGAGGAATGAGCAGTTCTTC. This sequence encodes CASSGPGSRRNEQFF. This chain joins TRBV7-2 and TRBJ2-1; D is possibly TRBD2 (5 bases). Germline V gives CDR1 SGHTA, CDR2 FQGNSA. The CDR3 consists of 15 residues. Trimming took off 5 bases at V and 7 bases at J, with 18 bases between the two ends.